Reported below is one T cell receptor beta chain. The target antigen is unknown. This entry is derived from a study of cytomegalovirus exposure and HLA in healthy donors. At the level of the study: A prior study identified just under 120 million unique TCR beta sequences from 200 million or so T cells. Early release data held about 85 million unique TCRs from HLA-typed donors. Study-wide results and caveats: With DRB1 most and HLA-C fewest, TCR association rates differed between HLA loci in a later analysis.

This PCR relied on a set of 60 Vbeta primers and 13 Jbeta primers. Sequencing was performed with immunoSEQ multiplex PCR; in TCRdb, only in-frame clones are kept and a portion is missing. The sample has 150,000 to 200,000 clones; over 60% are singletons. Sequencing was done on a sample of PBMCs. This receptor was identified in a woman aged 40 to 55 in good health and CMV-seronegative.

The CDR3, as DNA: TGTGCCAGCAGCACCCCGACTAGCGGGAATTACAATGAGCAGTTCTTC. Translation: CASSTPTSGNYNEQFF. The chain uses TRBV21-1 and TRBJ2-1; TRBD2 reflects the table's D call only, with no check against the DNA. TRBV21-1 is flagged as a pseudogene. The CDR3 is 16 amino acids.